A single TCR beta chain is shown here with its context. The target antigen is unknown. The data originate from a study of T cells in Graves' hyperthyroidism and ophthalmopathy. Study-level findings and limits: Ophthalmopathy onset followed model prediction by a median about seven months. Peripheral blood also featured most of the thyroid clonotypes expanded above 0.001.

Graves' hyperthyroidism qualified as stable when ophthalmopathy did not progress within 18 months. Template material for amplifying TCR beta CDR3 regions consisted of RNA transcripts. An initial round of RT-PCR targeting the TCR CDR3 relied on the HTBI primer set. MiXCR was run by TCRdb on the multiplex PCR reads, yielding one entry per CDR3 protein. Among some 760,000 distinct CDR3 sequences listed, 12% to 15% were seen once. V was pared by 7 bases and J by 2 bases, with 14 bases of the junction left unmatched. This CDR3 contains 16 residues. The germline V gene has CDR1 MNHNS and CDR2 SASEGT. The rearrangement uses TRBV6-1 and TRBJ2-7; 7 bases map to TRBD2. Sequenced sample: blood. The receptor was derived from a woman between 18 and 29 years old with Graves' hyperthyroidism. CDR3 sequence reads: CASTPKRGGETYEQYF. The CDR3 DNA reads as TGTGCCAGCACCCCGAAGCGGGGCGGGGAAACCTACGAGCAGTACTTC.